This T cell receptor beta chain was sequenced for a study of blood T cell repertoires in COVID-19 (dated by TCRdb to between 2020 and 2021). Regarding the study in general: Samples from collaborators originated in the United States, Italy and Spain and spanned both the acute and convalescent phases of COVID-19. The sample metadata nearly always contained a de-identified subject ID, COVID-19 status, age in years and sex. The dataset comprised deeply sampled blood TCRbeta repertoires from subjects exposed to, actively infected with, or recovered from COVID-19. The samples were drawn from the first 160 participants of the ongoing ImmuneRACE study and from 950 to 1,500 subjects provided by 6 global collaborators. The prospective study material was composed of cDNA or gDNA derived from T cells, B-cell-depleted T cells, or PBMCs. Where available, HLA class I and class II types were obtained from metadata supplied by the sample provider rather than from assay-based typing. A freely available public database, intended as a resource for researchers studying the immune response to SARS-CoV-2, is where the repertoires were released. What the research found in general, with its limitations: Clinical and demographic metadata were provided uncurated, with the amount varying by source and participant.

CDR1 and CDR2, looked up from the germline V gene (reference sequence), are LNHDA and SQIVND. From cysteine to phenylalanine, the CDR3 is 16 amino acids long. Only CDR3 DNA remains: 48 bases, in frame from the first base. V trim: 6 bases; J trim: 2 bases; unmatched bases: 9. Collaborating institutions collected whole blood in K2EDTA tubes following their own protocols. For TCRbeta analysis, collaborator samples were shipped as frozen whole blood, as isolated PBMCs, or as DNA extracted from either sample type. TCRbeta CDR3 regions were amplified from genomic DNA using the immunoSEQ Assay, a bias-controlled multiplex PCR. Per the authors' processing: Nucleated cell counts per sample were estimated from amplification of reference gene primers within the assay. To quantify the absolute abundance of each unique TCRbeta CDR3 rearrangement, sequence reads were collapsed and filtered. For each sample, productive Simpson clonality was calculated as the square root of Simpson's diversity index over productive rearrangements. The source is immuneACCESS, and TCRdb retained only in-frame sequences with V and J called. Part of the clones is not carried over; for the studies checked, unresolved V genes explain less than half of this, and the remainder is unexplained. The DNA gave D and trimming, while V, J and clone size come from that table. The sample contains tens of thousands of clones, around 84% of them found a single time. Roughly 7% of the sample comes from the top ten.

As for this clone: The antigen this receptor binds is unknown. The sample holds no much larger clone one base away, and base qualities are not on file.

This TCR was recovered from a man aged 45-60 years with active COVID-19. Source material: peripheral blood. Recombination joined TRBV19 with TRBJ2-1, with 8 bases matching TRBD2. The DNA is TGTGCCAGTAGCTATGACGCGGGGGGACCCTACAATGAGCAGTTCTTC. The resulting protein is CASSYDAGGPYNEQFF.